The source of this TCR beta chain is a study of T cells in Graves' hyperthyroidism and ophthalmopathy. Researchers amplified the TCR beta CDR3 regions from RNA transcripts. The TCR CDR3 first-round RT-PCR relied on the HTBI primer set. TCRdb independently ran MiXCR on the multiplex PCR reads; one entry per CDR3 protein. The sample holds under 650,000 distinct CDR3 sequences, roughly 17% seen once. Overall study results and limits: Within blood appeared most thyroid clonotypes that had expanded above 0.001.

The CDR3 extends over 14 amino acids. V lost 5 bases and J lost 7, with 16 bases in between. CDR1 and CDR2 from the germline V gene are SGHTA and FQGNSA. Notes on this clonotype: What it binds is not known.

V gene TRBV7-2 combines with J gene TRBJ2-3, with D possibly matching TRBD1 (5 bases). Sequencing was performed on blood. This sequence originates from a woman between 25 and 40 years old with Graves' hyperthyroidism. CDR3 residues: CASSQPQGAHTQYF. CDR3 bases: TGTGCCAGCAGCCAACCTCAGGGTGCCCATACGCAGTATTTT.